This TCR beta chain comes out of a study of blood T cell repertoires in COVID-19. Study-wide context: Sites across the United States, Italy and Spain contributed samples from acute and convalescent COVID-19.

All enrollees were about 18 to 89 years old and from under 25 US areas. The CDR3 contains 13 residues. V lost 8 bases and J 10 bases, leaving 20 bases between the germline ends. In the source study's methods: Reference gene primers were amplified, and this amplification served to estimate nucleated cell counts. Sequenced by immunoSEQ multiplex PCR; TCRdb stores in-frame clones only, minus some. V, J and clone size are those of that table, while D and trimming were read from the DNA. The repertoire holds over 250,000 clones, with 80% to 90% as singletons. This chain joins TRBV12-3 or TRBV12-4 and TRBJ1-1, with TRBD1 as a possible D gene (5 bases). The TCR sequence derives from a man aged 25-40 years with acute COVID-19. Material for sequencing was PBMCs or T cells enriched from blood (not recorded which). The CDR3 nucleotides are TGTGCCAGCCTAAAAGCCCGATTGGGGGGAGCTTTCTTT. This codes for CASLKARLGGAFF.